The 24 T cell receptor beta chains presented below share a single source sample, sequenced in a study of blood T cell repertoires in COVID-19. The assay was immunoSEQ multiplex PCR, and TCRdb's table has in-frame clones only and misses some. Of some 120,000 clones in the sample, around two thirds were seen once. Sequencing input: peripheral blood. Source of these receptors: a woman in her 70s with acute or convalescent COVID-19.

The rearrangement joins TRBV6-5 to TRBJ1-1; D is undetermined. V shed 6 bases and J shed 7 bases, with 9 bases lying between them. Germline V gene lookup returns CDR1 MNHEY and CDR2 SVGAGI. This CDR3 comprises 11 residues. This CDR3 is CASRSEFEAFF. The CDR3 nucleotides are TGTGCCAGCAGGTCCGAGTTTGAAGCTTTCTTT.

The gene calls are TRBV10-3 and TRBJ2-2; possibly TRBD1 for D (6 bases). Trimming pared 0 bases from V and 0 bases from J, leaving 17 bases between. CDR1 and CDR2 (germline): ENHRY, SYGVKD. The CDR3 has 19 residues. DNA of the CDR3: TGTGCCATCAGTGAGTCGGGCCAACAGGGAACATCGAACACCGGGGAGCTGTTTTTT. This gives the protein CAISESGQQGTSNTGELFF.

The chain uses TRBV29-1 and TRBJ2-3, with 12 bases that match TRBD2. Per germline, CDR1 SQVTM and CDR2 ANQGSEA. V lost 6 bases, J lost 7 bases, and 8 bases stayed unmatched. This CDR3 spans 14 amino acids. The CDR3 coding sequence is TGCAGCGTACTAGGACTAGCGGGAAAAAATACGCAGTATTTT. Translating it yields CSVLGLAGKNTQYF.

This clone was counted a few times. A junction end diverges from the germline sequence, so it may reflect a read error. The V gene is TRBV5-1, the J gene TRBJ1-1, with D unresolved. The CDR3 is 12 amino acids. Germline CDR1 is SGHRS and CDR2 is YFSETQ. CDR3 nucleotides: TGCGCCAGCAGCTTGTATGTAGGAGCCGAATCTTTT. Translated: CASSLYVGAESF.

In DNA, the CDR3 is TGTGCCAGCTCTCTAGCGGGAAACACCGGGGAGCTGTTTTTT. Protein sequence: CASSLAGNTGELFF. The chain uses TRBV6-5 and TRBJ2-2; 9 bases are a match to TRBD2. This CDR3 has 14 amino acids. Per the germline V gene, CDR1 is MNHEY and CDR2 is SVGAGI. The V gene end was trimmed by 8 bases and the J gene end by 2 bases; junction bases not matched to a gene: 3.

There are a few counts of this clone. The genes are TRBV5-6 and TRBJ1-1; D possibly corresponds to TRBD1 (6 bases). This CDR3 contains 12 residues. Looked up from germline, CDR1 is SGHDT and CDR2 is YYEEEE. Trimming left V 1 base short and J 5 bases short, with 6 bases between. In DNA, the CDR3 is TGTGCCAGCAGCTTGACAGGGACTGAAGCTTTCTTT. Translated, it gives CASSLTGTEAFF.

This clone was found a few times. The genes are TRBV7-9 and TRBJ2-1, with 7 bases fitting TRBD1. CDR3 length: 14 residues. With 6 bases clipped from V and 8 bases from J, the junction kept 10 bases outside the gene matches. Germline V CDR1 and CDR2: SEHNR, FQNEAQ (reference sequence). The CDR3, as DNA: TGTGCCAGCAGTTCGGGACAGATAAGCTATGAGCAGTTCTTC. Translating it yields CASSSGQISYEQFF. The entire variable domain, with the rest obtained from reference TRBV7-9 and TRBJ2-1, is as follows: DTGVSQNPRHKITKRGQNVTFRCDPISEHNRLYWYRQTLGQGPEFLTYFQNEAQLEKSRLLSDRFSAERPKGSFSTLEIQRTEQGDSAMYLCASSSGQISYEQFFGPGTRLTVL.

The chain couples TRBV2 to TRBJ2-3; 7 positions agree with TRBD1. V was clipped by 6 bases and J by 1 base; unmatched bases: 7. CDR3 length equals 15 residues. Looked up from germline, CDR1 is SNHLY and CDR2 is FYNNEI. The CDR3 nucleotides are TGTGCCAGCAGCTACAGGGGCAAAGGCACAGATACGCAGTATTTT. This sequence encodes CASSYRGKGTDTQYF.

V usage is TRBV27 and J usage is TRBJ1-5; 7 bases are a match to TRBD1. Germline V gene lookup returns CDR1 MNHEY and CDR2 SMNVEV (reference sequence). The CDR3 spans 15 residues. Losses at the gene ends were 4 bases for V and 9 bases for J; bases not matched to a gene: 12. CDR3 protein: CASSSLGQSSGPQHF. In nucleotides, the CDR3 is TGTGCCAGCAGTTCCTTGGGACAGTCATCCGGGCCCCAGCATTTT.

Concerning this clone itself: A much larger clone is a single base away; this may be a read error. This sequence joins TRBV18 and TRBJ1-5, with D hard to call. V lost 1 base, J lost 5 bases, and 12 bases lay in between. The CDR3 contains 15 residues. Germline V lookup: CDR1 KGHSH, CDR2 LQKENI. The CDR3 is CASSPRVLGDQPQHF. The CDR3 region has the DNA TGTGCCAGCTCACCACGAGTACTCGGGGATCAGCCCCAGCATTTT.

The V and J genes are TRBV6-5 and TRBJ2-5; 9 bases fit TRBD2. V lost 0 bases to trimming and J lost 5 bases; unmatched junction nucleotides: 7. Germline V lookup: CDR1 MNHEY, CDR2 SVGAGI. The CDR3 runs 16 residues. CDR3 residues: CASSYSGGGAPETQYF. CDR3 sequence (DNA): TGTGCCAGCAGTTACTCGGGCGGGGGGGCCCCCGAGACCCAGTACTTC.

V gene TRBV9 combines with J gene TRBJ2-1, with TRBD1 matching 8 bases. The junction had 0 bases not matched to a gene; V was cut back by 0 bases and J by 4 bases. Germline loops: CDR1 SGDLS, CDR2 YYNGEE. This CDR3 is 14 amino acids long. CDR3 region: CASSVGQGYNEQFF. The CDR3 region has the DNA TGTGCCAGCAGCGTAGGACAGGGGTACAATGAGCAGTTCTTC.

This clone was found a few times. The CDR3 here is CASSFLQGNTEAFF. DNA for the CDR3: TGTGCCAGCAGCTTCTTGCAGGGGAACACTGAAGCTTTCTTT. V and J are TRBV7-2 and TRBJ1-1; D might be TRBD1 (5 bases). This CDR3 is built from 14 residues. Germline V gene sequence: CDR1 SGHTA, CDR2 FQGNSA. V shed 3 bases and J shed 1 base, with 9 bases lying between them.

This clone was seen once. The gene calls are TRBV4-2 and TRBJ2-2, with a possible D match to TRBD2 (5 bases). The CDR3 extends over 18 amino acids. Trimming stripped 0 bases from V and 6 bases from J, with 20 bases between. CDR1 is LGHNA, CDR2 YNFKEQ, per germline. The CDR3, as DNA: TGTGCCAGCAGCCAAGAATCTTCGGGCAAGCGGACTCCCGGGGAGCTGTTTTTT. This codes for CASSQESSGKRTPGELFF.

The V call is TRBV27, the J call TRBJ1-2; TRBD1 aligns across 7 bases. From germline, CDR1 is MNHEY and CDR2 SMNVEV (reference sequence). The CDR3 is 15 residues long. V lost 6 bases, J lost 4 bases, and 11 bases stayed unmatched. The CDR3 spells CASRPVVQGSYGYTF. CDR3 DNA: TGTGCCAGCAGGCCCGTTGTACAGGGGAGCTATGGCTACACCTTC.

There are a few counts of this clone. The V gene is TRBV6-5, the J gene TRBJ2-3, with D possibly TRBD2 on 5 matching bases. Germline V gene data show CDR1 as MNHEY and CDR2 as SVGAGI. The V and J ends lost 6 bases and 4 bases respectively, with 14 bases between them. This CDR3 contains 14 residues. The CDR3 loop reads CASSLARIADTQYF. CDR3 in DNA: TGTGCCAGCAGCCTAGCACGTATCGCAGATACGCAGTATTTT.

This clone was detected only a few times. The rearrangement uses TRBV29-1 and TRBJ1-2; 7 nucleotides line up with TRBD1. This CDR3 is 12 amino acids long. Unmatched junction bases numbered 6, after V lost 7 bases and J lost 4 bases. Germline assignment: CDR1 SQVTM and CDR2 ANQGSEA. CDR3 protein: CSADRARYGYTF. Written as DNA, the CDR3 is TGCAGCGCTGACAGGGCCCGCTATGGCTACACCTTC.

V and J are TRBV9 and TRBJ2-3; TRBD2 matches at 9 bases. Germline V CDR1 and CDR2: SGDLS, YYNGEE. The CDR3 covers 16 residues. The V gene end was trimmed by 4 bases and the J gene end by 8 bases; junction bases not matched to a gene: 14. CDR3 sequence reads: CASSSPLDSGRGTQYF. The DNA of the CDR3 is TGTGCCAGCAGCTCCCCGCTGGATAGCGGGAGAGGTACGCAGTATTTT.

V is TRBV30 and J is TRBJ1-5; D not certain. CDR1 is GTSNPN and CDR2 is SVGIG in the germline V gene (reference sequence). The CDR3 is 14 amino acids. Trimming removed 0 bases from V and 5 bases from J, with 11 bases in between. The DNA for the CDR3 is TGTGCCTGGAGTGTTGGTTGGGGAGATCAGCCCCAGCATTTT. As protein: CAWSVGWGDQPQHF.

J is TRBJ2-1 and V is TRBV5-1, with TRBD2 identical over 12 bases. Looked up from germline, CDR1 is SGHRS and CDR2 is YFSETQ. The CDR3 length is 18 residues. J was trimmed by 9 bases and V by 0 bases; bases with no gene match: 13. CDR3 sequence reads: CASSLALAGGPAFSEQFF. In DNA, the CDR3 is TGCGCCAGCAGCTTGGCTCTAGCGGGAGGGCCAGCGTTCAGTGAGCAGTTCTTC.

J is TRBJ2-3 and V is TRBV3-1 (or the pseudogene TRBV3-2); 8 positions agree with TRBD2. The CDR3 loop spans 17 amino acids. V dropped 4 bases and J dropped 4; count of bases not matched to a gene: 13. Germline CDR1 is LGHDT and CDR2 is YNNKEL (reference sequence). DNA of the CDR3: TGTGCCAGCAGCCTGGAACCGGGACTAGTTTCGGCAGATACGCAGTATTTT. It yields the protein CASSLEPGLVSADTQYF.

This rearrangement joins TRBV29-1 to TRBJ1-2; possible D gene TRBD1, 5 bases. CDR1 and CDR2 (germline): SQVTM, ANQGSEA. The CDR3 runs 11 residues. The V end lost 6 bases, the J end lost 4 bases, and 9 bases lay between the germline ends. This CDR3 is CSVSTAYGYTF. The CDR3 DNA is TGCAGCGTATCGACAGCCTATGGCTACACCTTC.

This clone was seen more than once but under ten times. The DNA for the CDR3 is TGTGCCAGCAGCTTAGTGACGGGACTGGGTTCCTCTGGAAACACCATATATTTT. It is translated as CASSLVTGLGSSGNTIYF. This chain links TRBV11-2 with TRBJ1-3, with a possible D match to TRBD1 (5 bases). The germline gives CDR1 SGHAT, CDR2 FQNNGV. The CDR3 runs 18 residues. V lost 1 base and J lost 0, with 16 bases in between.

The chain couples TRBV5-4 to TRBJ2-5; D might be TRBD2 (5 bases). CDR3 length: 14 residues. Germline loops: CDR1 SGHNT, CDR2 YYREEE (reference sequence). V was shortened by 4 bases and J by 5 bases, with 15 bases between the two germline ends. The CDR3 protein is CASSIPGSRETQYF. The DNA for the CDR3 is TGTGCCAGCAGCATACCGGGATCTCGGGAGACCCAGTACTTC.